Sequencing of this T cell receptor (beta chain) was carried out in a study of shared clonotypes between healthy human individuals. Across the study: Donor ages ranged 18 to 49 years: a couple of women, a few men.

Germline V gene data show CDR1 as SGHTA and CDR2 as FQGNSA. The CDR3 totals 15 residues. Trimming shortened V by 5 bases and J by 2 bases, and 10 bases separated the two germline ends. Clones were sequenced by immunoSEQ multiplex PCR, and TCRdb holds only the in-frame ones, with some missing. The sample shows roughly 2 million clones, 85% to 95% of them seen only once. A word on this clone: As yet, its antigen is unknown.

Points from the study as a whole: Inspection by rarefaction showed sorted-subset sequencing to be incomplete despite large depth. Only blood was sampled; tissue repertoires likely differ.

CD45RA-negative memory and CD45RA+ naive subsets were split from the CD4+ cells. The chain links TRBV7-2 to TRBJ2-6; tentative D call: TRBD1 (5 bases). This sequence originates from a man between 18 and 29 years old in good health. Sequences were obtained from naive CD4+ T cells sorted from blood. Subset in this sample: CD45RA+ positively selected. The CDR3 DNA is TGTGCCAGCAGCCCCTCAGGGCCTGGGGCCAACGTCCTGACTTTC. Protein sequence: CASSPSGPGANVLTF.